Listed below are T cell receptor beta chains from one sample, sequenced in a study of T cell responses to AZD1222 COVID-19 vaccine. The data were produced by immunoSEQ multiplex PCR, yet TCRdb's version contains in-frame clones alone and is incomplete. The sample carries just under 55,000 clones, around 92% recorded once. The specimen comprised peripheral blood, sampled on day 0 of AZD1222 vaccination. Receptors were obtained from an adult in good health. Each CDR3 is given with its conserved first and last residue. D genes are given only for firm matches. Clone size, where shown, is once, few, many, or a class for clones that have expanded.

V	size	J	D	length	CDR3	DNA
TRBV18	.	TRBJ2-7	TRBD1	16	CASNPLGQDASYEQYF	TGTGCCAGCAATCCGCTGGGACAGGATGCTTCCTACGAGCAGTACTTC
TRBV20-1	.	TRBJ2-1	.	15	CSASRPGPVGNEQFF	TGCAGTGCTAGTCGGCCGGGTCCGGTGGGCAATGAGCAGTTCTTC
TRBV27	.	TRBJ2-5	TRBD1	15	CASSRRGTGQETQYF	TGTGCCAGCAGTAGAAGGGGGACAGGACAAGAGACCCAGTACTTC
TRBV28	.	TRBJ1-5	.	13	CASRAGTNQPQHF	TGTGCCAGCAGGGCCGGGACCAATCAGCCCCAGCATTTT
TRBV15	.	TRBJ2-5	.	15	CATSSRTRDQETQYF	TGTGCCACCAGCTCAAGGACAAGAGATCAAGAGACCCAGTACTTC
TRBV5-1	once	TRBJ1-2	TRBD1	14	CASSPDRVSYGYTF	TGCGCCAGCAGCCCGGACAGGGTTTCCTACGGCTACACCTTC
TRBV5-1	.	TRBJ2-3	TRBD2	13	CASGLAGTDTQYF	TGCGCCAGCGGACTAGCGGGTACAGATACGCAGTATTTT
TRBV9	.	TRBJ2-7	.	14	CASSVAASDYEQYF	TGTGCCAGCAGCGTAGCAGCTAGCGACTACGAGCAGTACTTC
TRBV25-1	.	TRBJ2-3	.	11	CASSQLDTQYF	TGTGCCAGCAGCCAATTAGATACGCAGTATTTT
TRBV12-5	once	TRBJ2-1	.	13	CASGPPGTLEQFF	TGTGCTAGTGGCCCACCGGGGACTCTTGAGCAGTTCTTC
TRBV19	.	TRBJ2-1	TRBD2	22	CASSIVGFWGLGRKTAYNEQFF	TGTGCCAGTAGTATAGTCGGCTTTTGGGGACTAGGAAGGAAAACGGCTTACAATGAGCAGTTCTTC
TRBV2	.	TRBJ1-5	.	14	CASSTGQYYQPQHF	TGTGCCAGCAGTACCGGACAGTACTATCAGCCCCAGCATTTT
TRBV5-1	.	TRBJ2-3	.	16	CASSLAGTRGTDTQYF	TGCGCCAGCAGCTTGGCCGGAACGAGGGGCACAGATACGCAGTATTTT
TRBV28	.	TRBJ1-5	.	13	CASSLSGNQPQHF	TGTGCCAGCAGTTTATCTGGGAATCAGCCCCAGCATTTT
TRBV28	.	TRBJ2-7	TRBD1	16	CASRPAPGTETYEQYF	TGTGCCAGCAGACCGGCCCCGGGGACAGAGACCTACGAGCAGTACTTC
TRBV5-1	.	TRBJ1-2	TRBD1	16	CATTISPGQGAYGYTF	TGCGCCACCACTATTTCCCCGGGACAGGGTGCTTATGGCTACACCTTC
TRBV19	.	TRBJ1-2	TRBD1	14	CASTYRGRVSGYTF	TGTGCCAGTACTTACAGGGGGCGCGTAAGTGGCTACACCTTC
TRBV7-3	.	TRBJ1-2	TRBD1	14	CASSPGQGHYGYTF	TGTGCCAGCAGCCCAGGACAGGGACACTATGGCTACACCTTC
TRBV7-9	.	TRBJ1-3	.	17	CASSFGEGLRGGNTIYF	TGTGCCAGCAGCTTCGGGGAGGGACTGAGGGGAGGAAACACCATATATTTT
TRBV5-1	.	TRBJ2-4	.	20	CASSKTGGQVEPLAKNIQYF	TGCGCCAGCAGCAAGACGGGTGGTCAGGTAGAGCCCCTAGCCAAAAACATTCAGTACTTC
TRBV19	.	TRBJ1-6	TRBD1	14	CASSRPDRGSPLHF	TGTGCCAGTTCCCGTCCGGACAGGGGATCACCCCTCCACTTT
TRBV11-1	.	TRBJ2-1	TRBD2	16	CASSLELAGRYNEQFF	TGTGCCAGCAGCTTAGAACTAGCGGGAAGATACAATGAGCAGTTCTTC
TRBV28	.	TRBJ1-4	.	16	CASSAPEPAANEKLFF	TGTGCCAGCAGTGCCCCGGAGCCCGCAGCTAATGAAAAACTGTTTTTT
TRBV28	.	TRBJ2-7	.	14	CASRPAGAGYEQYF	TGTGCCAGCAGACCGGCGGGGGCCGGCTACGAGCAGTACTTC
TRBV27	once	TRBJ2-7	TRBD2	16	CATHGLGTSGTYEQYF	TGTGCCACCCACGGGCTAGGGACTAGCGGGACCTACGAGCAGTACTTC
TRBV7-8	.	TRBJ2-6	.	17	CASSLRDAGSGANVLTF	TGTGCCAGCAGCCTCCGGGACGCCGGCTCTGGGGCCAACGTCCTGACTTTC
TRBV7-6	few	TRBJ2-5	.	13	CASSPSPQETQYF	TGTGCCAGCAGCCCGAGCCCCCAAGAGACCCAGTACTTC
TRBV5-1	once	TRBJ2-2	.	14	CASKVGPSTGELFF	TGCGCCAGCAAAGTCGGGCCGAGCACCGGGGAGCTGTTTTTT
TRBV10-3	once	TRBJ1-3	.	19	CAISEFGRGGTSSGNTIYF	TGTGCCATCAGTGAGTTTGGTCGGGGAGGGACCAGCTCTGGAAACACCATATATTTT
TRBV12-3/TRBV12-4	.	TRBJ1-1	TRBD1	13	CASETGAHTEAFF	TGTGCCAGCGAAACAGGGGCGCACACTGAAGCTTTCTTT
TRBV27	.	TRBJ1-2	.	14	CASSPLRTGFGYTF	TGTGCCAGCAGTCCTCTCCGTACAGGGTTTGGCTACACCTTC
TRBV7-9	.	TRBJ2-3	TRBD2	18	CASSLSLAGGFGTDTQYF	TGTGCCAGCAGCTTATCTCTAGCGGGAGGCTTTGGCACAGATACGCAGTATTTT
TRBV3-1/TRBV3-2	.	TRBJ2-1	.	13	CASSPLRGNEQFF	TGTGCCAGCAGCCCCCTCCGGGGCAATGAGCAGTTCTTC
TRBV18	.	TRBJ1-4	.	14	CASSPGPGGEKLFF	TGTGCCAGCTCACCAGGCCCAGGTGGTGAAAAACTGTTTTTT
TRBV7-6	.	TRBJ2-1	TRBD2	16	CASSLALSGSSNEQFF	TGTGCCAGCAGCTTAGCGCTTAGCGGGAGTAGCAATGAGCAGTTCTTC
TRBV10-3	.	TRBJ2-1	.	16	CVISERVGGYYNEQFF	TGTGTCATCAGTGAGCGCGTAGGGGGATATTACAATGAGCAGTTCTTC
TRBV28	.	TRBJ1-2	.	12	CASSTWTYGYTF	TGTGCCAGCAGCACTTGGACCTATGGCTACACCTTC
TRBV7-6	.	TRBJ2-5	TRBD1	16	CASSLRQGALQETQYF	TGTGCCAGCAGCTTACGGCAGGGGGCCCTCCAAGAGACCCAGTACTTC
TRBV7-9	once	TRBJ1-1	.	15	CASSPAGGLGTEAFF	TGTGCCAGCAGCCCGGCTGGAGGGTTGGGCACTGAAGCTTTCTTT
TRBV7-3	.	TRBJ1-1	.	15	CASSDGTQGNTEAFF	TGTGCCAGCAGTGATGGGACGCAGGGGAACACTGAAGCTTTCTTT
TRBV5-1	once	TRBJ2-1	TRBD2	16	CASSVGLAGAHSEQFF	TGCGCCAGCAGCGTAGGACTAGCGGGAGCCCATAGTGAGCAGTTCTTC
TRBV27	.	TRBJ1-5	.	16	CASSPRGYGTGQPQHF	TGTGCCAGCAGTCCTCGGGGCTATGGAACTGGGCAGCCCCAGCATTTT
TRBV20-1	.	TRBJ2-1	TRBD2	15	CSASVSGRGYNEQFF	TGCAGTGCTAGTGTTAGCGGGAGGGGGTACAATGAGCAGTTCTTC
TRBV7-9	.	TRBJ2-5	.	17	CASSLAEGRAFQETQYF	TGTGCCAGCAGCTTAGCGGAGGGCAGGGCTTTCCAAGAGACCCAGTACTTC
TRBV9	.	TRBJ2-1	.	15	CASSVVASVQPLGVF	TGTGCCAGCAGCGTAGTGGCTAGCGTCCAGCCCCTAGGGGTCTTC
TRBV28	.	TRBJ2-7	TRBD2	19	CASSLKGLAGFTSFYEQYF	TGTGCCAGCAGTCTAAAGGGACTAGCGGGGTTCACAAGTTTCTACGAGCAGTACTTC
TRBV2	.	TRBJ1-2	TRBD1	15	CASSEGDRDDYGYTF	TGTGCCAGCAGTGAGGGAGACAGGGACGACTATGGCTACACCTTC